This T cell receptor (beta chain) was sequenced during a study of cytomegalovirus exposure and HLA in healthy donors (dated by TCRdb to the late 2010s). As for the study more broadly: According to a later analysis, the 120 or so validation repertoires were produced on the same platform as the roughly 700 repertoires of the first cohort. The aim of the study was to test whether cataloging public T cell receptors could identify signatures of past pathogen exposure. Along with the roughly 710-subject first cohort, a separate validation cohort of over a hundred different subjects was used. To predict cytomegalovirus infection status, the study brought together high-throughput TCR immunosequencing, statistical association of individual TCRs with disease status, and machine learning. Findings and caveats that apply to the study as a whole: Cytomegalovirus status was reported to be diagnosed by the classifier with high specificity and sensitivity in both the original and validation cohorts. Most TCR sequences were seen in very few donors, while some public TCRs were found in many individuals. Of the cluster scores, roughly 95% were above 0 in a later analysis, which found that TCRs clustered in the first cohort also tended to co-occur in the 120 or so validation repertoires. It was suggested by the authors that the approach could potentially be generalized to other disease states and immunological phenotypes. In vitro tests confirmed that a few of the cytomegalovirus-associated TCR beta chains recognize cytomegalovirus antigens. All 120 or so repertoires were used to score co-occurrence in the validation cohort in a later analysis, because that analysis had no HLA typing for the cohort. The study gave a list of roughly 150 TCR beta chains associated with cytomegalovirus.

Libraries were made using the immunoSEQ multiplex PCR assay. In the original analysis: A statistical classification framework was built to diagnose cytomegalovirus status from the catalog of TCR beta chain sequences. The source is immuneACCESS, and TCRdb retained only in-frame sequences with V and J called. Part of the clones is not carried over; for the studies checked, unresolved V genes explain less than half of this, and the remainder is unexplained. Clone size and V and J calls were adopted from that table, with D and trimming inferred from the DNA. The sample table records some 240,000 clones; more than 75% of these occur just once. The biggest ten clones account for 0.95% to 1.5% of the sample. The donors belonged to the validation cohort of approximately 130 subjects, which was separate from the roughly 700-subject first cohort. Including the terminal cysteine and phenylalanine, the CDR3 comprises 15 residues. This entry keeps only the CDR3 DNA: 45 bases, framed from base 1. V was cut back by 5 bases and J by 1 base, leaving a gap of 11 bases between them. As encoded in the germline V gene, CDR1 is MDHEN while CDR2 is SYDVKM.

In the case of this clone: Its antigen is not yet known. Within one base of it there is no much larger clone, and no base qualities were kept.

The receptor comes from a woman aged 25 to 39 in good health and CMV-seropositive. The sequencing sample was made of PBMCs. The sequence joins TRBV28 to TRBJ2-2; TRBD2 is perhaps the D gene, given 5 matching bases. CDR3 loop: CASSPRALNTGELFF. The base sequence is TGTGCCAGCAGTCCGCGGGCCCTGAACACCGGGGAGCTGTTTTTT. The full variable domain, with segments outside the CDR3 supplied by the reference TRBV28 and TRBJ2-2 proteins, appears as DVKVTQSSRYLVKRTGEKVFLECVQDMDHENMFWYRQDPGLGLRLIYFSYDVKMKEKGDIPEGYSVSREKKERFSLILESASTNQTSMYLCASSPRALNTGELFFGEGSRLTVL.